This T cell receptor beta chain was sequenced during a study of beta chain features in type 1 diabetes. The study, taken as a whole, reports: When Type 1 diabetes patients were examined, their TCRB CDR3s proved moderately but significantly shorter in all four CD4+ subsets.

One heparinised blood draw averaging roughly 100 mL was given by each donor. This clone was found a few times. Its specificity is not known. What was sequenced were expressed TCRB transcripts, since all of the isolated RNA had been reverse transcribed. Naive, central memory and regulatory T cell samples averaged around 3.8 million reads. Some clones are missing from TCRdb's copy, which holds only in-frame ones; the method was immunoSEQ multiplex PCR. The sample consists of fewer than 900,000 clones, about a sixth of them appearing once. Specimen: naive CD4+ T cells from blood. This clonotype was obtained from a woman aged 18-30 years in good health.

The CDR3 nucleotides are TGCGCCAGCAGCTCTACGGGACTAGCGGGAGGGCGGAACACCGGGGAGCTGTTTTTT. It codes for CASSSTGLAGGRNTGELFF. The V call is TRBV4-1, the J call TRBJ2-2; TRBD2 aligns across 16 bases. CDR1 MGHRA and CDR2 YSYEKL come from the germline V gene. V trimming: 5 bases; J trimming: 1 base; junction bases outside the gene matches: 7. The CDR3 is 19 residues long.